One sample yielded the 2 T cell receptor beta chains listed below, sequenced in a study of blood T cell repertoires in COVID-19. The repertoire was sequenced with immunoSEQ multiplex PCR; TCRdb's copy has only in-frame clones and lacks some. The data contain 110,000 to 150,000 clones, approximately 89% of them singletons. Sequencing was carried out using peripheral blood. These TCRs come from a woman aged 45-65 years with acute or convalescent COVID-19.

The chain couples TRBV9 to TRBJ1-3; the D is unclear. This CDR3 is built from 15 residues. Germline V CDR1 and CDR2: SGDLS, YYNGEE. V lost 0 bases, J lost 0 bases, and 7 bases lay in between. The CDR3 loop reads CASSVGRFSGNTIYF. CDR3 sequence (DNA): TGTGCCAGCAGCGTAGGCAGGTTCTCTGGAAACACCATATATTTT.

CDR3 sequence (DNA): TGTGCCAGCAGTTTATCCGGGTTGAGCAATCAGCCCCAGCATTTT. It specifies CASSLSGLSNQPQHF. This sequence joins TRBV27 and TRBJ1-5; D ambiguous. This CDR3 is 15 amino acids long. Trimming left V 0 bases short and J 1 base short, with 7 bases between. Germline assignment: CDR1 MNHEY and CDR2 SMNVEV (reference sequence).